This TCR beta chain was identified during a study of vaccination effects on CD4 cells after COVID-19. Produced via immunoSEQ multiplex PCR; TCRdb's table is partial and in-frame only. Among roughly 50,000 clones listed, around 85% were seen once. The V gene's germline CDR1 is SEHNR and CDR2 FQNEAQ (reference sequence). V shed 3 bases, J shed 6 bases, and the junction held 3 bases outside the gene matches. The CDR3 is made up of 14 amino acids. This clone was counted a few times. No antigen is known for it. Sequencing in the ViraFEST assay came after antigen-specific CD4+ T cells had been expanded with viral peptide pools, which were used to stimulate PBMC. The culture ran for 10 to 11 days, and then CD4+ T cells were isolated.

The material sequenced was CD4+ T cells from PBMCs cultured with HCoV-229E spike peptides, taken before COVID-19 vaccination. The sequence was obtained from a human donor who received a COVID-19 vaccine. This chain joins TRBV7-9 and TRBJ2-2, with 8 bases matching TRBD1. Here the CDR3 reads CASSLRQGSGELFF. CDR3 nucleotides: TGTGCCAGCAGCTTGCGACAGGGGTCCGGGGAGCTGTTTTTT.